This TCR beta chain was observed in a study of shared clonotypes between healthy human individuals. Libraries were prepared by immunoSEQ multiplex PCR; TCRdb keeps only in-frame clonotypes and omits some of them. In the table there are around 1,100,000 clones, around three quarters of which are singletons. The CDR3 length is 14 residues. V was pared by 2 bases and J by 5 bases, with 15 bases between. Per germline, CDR1 GTSNPN and CDR2 SVGIG (reference sequence). The sequencing input was memory CD4+ T cells from PBMCs. The subset denotes: CD45RA-negative fraction. The chain joins TRBV30 to TRBJ2-5; perhaps D is TRBD1 or TRBD2 (6 bases each). The source is a man between 18 and 29 years old in good health. Some clones in this sample may be carry-over from other donors' samples. The CDR3 spells CAWSTGGGGETQYF. Here the CDR3 DNA reads TGTGCCTGGAGTACTGGGGGCGGAGGGGAGACCCAGTACTTC. Together with reference TRBV30 and TRBJ2-5, the CDR3 gives the full variable domain: SQTIHQWPATLVQPVGSPLSLECTVEGTSNPNLYWYRQAAGRGLQLLFYSVGIGQISSEVPQNLSASRPQDRQFILSSKKLLLSDSGFYLCAWSTGGGGETQYFGPGTRLLVL.